This TCR beta chain was retrieved from a study of molecular identifiers for immune sequencing clone quantification. Naive CD8 T cells underwent sorting with the CD8+CD4-CCR7+CD45RA+ definition. One entry per CDR3 protein results from TCRdb running MiXCR on the PCR reads. The data hold hundreds of thousands of distinct CDR3 sequences, with approximately 24% observed a single time. Germline-derived CDR1 and CDR2 are SGHKS and YYEKEE (reference sequence). CDR3 length: 15 amino acids. V shed 4 bases and J 4 bases; nucleotides not matched to a gene: 11. The sequence was collected from a human donor in good health. Some libraries in this study had Jurkat cell RNA spiked in. Sequenced input: naive CD8+ T cells from blood, with Jurkat cell RNA spiked in. The sample's subset: FACS-sorted CD8+CD4-CCR7+CD45RA+ naive T cells. This rearrangement joins TRBV5-5 to TRBJ2-7, with 7 bases aligning to TRBD1. The CDR3 region is CASSLRQGRSYEQYF. In nucleotides, the CDR3 is TGTGCCAGCAGCCTCCGACAGGGTAGGTCATACGAGCAGTACTTC.